Following are 27 T cell receptor beta chains from one sample sequenced in a study of blood T cells in healthy people across ages. The second PCR ran about 6 to 12 cycles with a sample-barcoded 5' primer and J-beta primers. TCRdb redid the calling of the 5' RACE reads with MiXCR, one entry per CDR3 protein. The data hold roughly 2 million distinct CDR3 sequences, with 49% observed a single time. The sample was blood. The receptors originated from a woman aged 40-49 years in good health.

This sequence joins TRBV4-3 and TRBJ2-7; 7 bases are shared with TRBD2. Germline assignment: CDR1 LGHNA and CDR2 YSLEER. The trim removed 5 bases at V and 3 bases at J, leaving 10 bases unmatched. This CDR3 has 15 residues. CDR3: CASSFRLAPNYEQYF. DNA of the CDR3: TGCGCCAGCAGCTTCAGACTAGCCCCAAACTACGAGCAGTACTTC.

The CDR3 bases are TGTGCCAGCAGCTTTCGGGACAGCAGAGAAGCTTTCTTT. This translates into CASSFRDSREAFF. V and J are TRBV7-2 and TRBJ1-1, with 7 bases aligning to TRBD1. V lost 3 bases, J lost 8 bases, and 6 bases stayed unmatched. CDR1 is SGHTA, CDR2 FQGNSA, per germline. The CDR3 runs 13 residues.

This clonotype was observed a handful of times. The rearrangement joins TRBV7-2 to TRBJ1-2; D not resolved. CDR3 length: 15 residues. Per the germline V gene, CDR1 is SGHTA and CDR2 is FQGNSA. V was pared by 0 bases and J by 2 bases, with 10 bases between. The CDR3 loop reads CASSLAPAANYGYTF. The CDR3 nucleotides are TGTGCCAGCAGCTTAGCCCCGGCAGCAAACTATGGCTACACCTTC.

The genes are TRBV5-1 and TRBJ2-5, with D hard to call. The length of the CDR3 is 17 residues. Germline lookup yields CDR1 SGHRS and CDR2 YFSETQ. Deletions cut 0 bases from V and 4 bases from J, with 19 bases between. CDR3 sequence (DNA): TGCGCCAGCAGCTTGGGATCCGGACGCTCGGGTTCAGAGACCCAGTACTTC. Translated, it gives CASSLGSGRSGSETQYF.

This clonotype has just a few counts. CDR3 protein: CASSPPRTESYEQYF. The DNA of the CDR3 is TGTGCCAGCAGTCCCCCCCGGACAGAGTCCTACGAGCAGTACTTC. This sequence joins TRBV28 and TRBJ2-7; tentatively, D is TRBD1 (6 bases). CDR1 and CDR2 (germline): MDHEN, SYDVKM. CDR3 size: 15 residues. The V and J ends lost 5 bases and 1 base respectively, with 15 bases between them.

The chain employs TRBV6-1 and TRBJ2-5, with 8 bases lining up with TRBD1. The CDR3 extends over 17 amino acids. The J segment lost 4 bases and the V segment lost 6 bases, leaving 16 bases of the junction unmatched. CDR1 MNHNS and CDR2 SASEGT come from the germline V gene. Written as DNA, the CDR3 is TGTGCCAGCAGCTCCGAGCAGGGGGCTGAACACGTAGAGACCCAGTACTTC. It specifies CASSSEQGAEHVETQYF.

This clonotype showed up just once. The chain recombines TRBV20-1 with TRBJ2-1; D call uncertain. Germline assignment: CDR1 DFQATT and CDR2 SNEGSKA (reference sequence). V lost 5 bases, J lost 9 bases, and 20 bases lay in between. This CDR3 region has 14 residues. The CDR3 protein is CSASQIRTIGEQFF. Written as DNA, the CDR3 is TGCAGTGCTTCTCAGATTAGGACCATTGGTGAGCAGTTCTTC.

This clonotype was detected only a few times. J is TRBJ2-3 and V is TRBV12-3 or TRBV12-4, with 13 bases fitting TRBD2. The CDR3 loop spans 17 amino acids. The junction had 8 bases not matched to a gene; V was cut back by 3 bases and J by 5 bases. The CDR3 spells CASSFPLTSGGGDTQYF. As DNA, the CDR3 is TGTGCCAGCAGTTTTCCCCTAACTAGCGGGGGGGGAGATACGCAGTATTTT.

This clonotype came up a few times. The V gene is TRBV7-2, the J gene TRBJ2-4; 16 bases match TRBD2. The CDR3 is 19 residues long. Germline loops: CDR1 SGHTA, CDR2 FQGNSA. After removal of 5 bases from V and 2 bases from J, the junction contained 9 bases not matched to a gene. CDR3 nucleotide sequence: TGTGCCAGCAGCCTGGGACTAGCGGGGGGGCCGAGTTCCAAAAACATTCAGTACTTC. It specifies CASSLGLAGGPSSKNIQYF.

This clonotype has a handful of counts. The chain couples TRBV7-9 to TRBJ2-5; TRBD1 aligns across 7 bases. The CDR3 is made up of 15 amino acids. After removal of 6 bases from V and 1 base from J, the junction contained 8 bases not matched to a gene. CDR1 SEHNR and CDR2 FQNEAQ come from the germline V gene (reference sequence). The CDR3 coding sequence is TGTGCCAGCAGTCACCCACAGGGGATCCAAGAGACCCAGTACTTC. Translation gives CASSHPQGIQETQYF.

The genes are TRBV6-4 and TRBJ2-3, with 9 bases matching TRBD2. The trim removed 0 bases at V and 5 bases at J, leaving 3 bases unmatched. This CDR3 is built from 15 residues. The V gene's germline CDR1 is MRHNA and CDR2 SNTAGT. The DNA of the CDR3 is TGTGCCAGCAGTGACTCGCGGGGGGGTCAAGATACGCAGTATTTT. This translates into CASSDSRGGQDTQYF.

This clonotype occurred once. The chain has TRBV5-1 and TRBJ1-2; 11 bases align to TRBD1. Germline V gene lookup returns CDR1 SGHRS and CDR2 YFSETQ. The length of the CDR3 is 16 residues. The V segment lost 6 bases and the J segment 1 base; nucleotides outside the gene matches: 8. The CDR3 loop reads CASTRGTGGRNYGYTF. CDR3 nucleotides: TGCGCCAGCACCCGAGGGACAGGGGGTCGTAACTATGGCTACACCTTC.

This clonotype occurred a few times. This chain joins TRBV7-2 and TRBJ2-5; TRBD1 matches 8 bases. Trimming cost V 3 bases and J 1 base; bases outside gene matches: 7. The germline CDR1 and CDR2 sequences are SGHTA and FQGNSA. The CDR3 contains 16 residues. CDR3 coding DNA: TGTGCCAGCAGCTTGTACTGGACAGGGATCCAAGAGACCCAGTACTTC. Its protein product is CASSLYWTGIQETQYF.

This chain joins TRBV13 and TRBJ2-3, with D tentatively TRBD2 (6 bases). Germline V gives CDR1 PRHDT, CDR2 FYEKMQ (reference sequence). Deletions cut 6 bases from V and 2 bases from J, with 15 bases between. The length of the CDR3 is 15 residues. The CDR3 nucleotides read TGTGCCAGCAGTCGCGGGACTTCCTTCACAGATACGCAGTATTTT. This codes for CASSRGTSFTDTQYF. Looking up the rest from reference TRBV13 and TRBJ2-3 gives the full variable domain: AAGVIQSPRHLIKEKRETATLKCYPIPRHDTVYWYQQGPGQDPQFLISFYEKMQSDKGSIPDRFSAQQFSDYHSELNMSSLELGDSALYFCASSRGTSFTDTQYFGPGTRLTVL.

The chain uses TRBV12-3 or TRBV12-4 and TRBJ2-5, with 9 nucleotides matching TRBD1. The CDR3 totals 13 residues. The junction had 5 bases not matched to a gene; V was cut back by 7 bases and J by 5 bases. The CDR3 bases are TGTGCCAGCACCGTCGGACAGGGGGAGACCCAGTACTTC. Protein sequence: CASTVGQGETQYF.

As for this clonotype: Compared with germline, one end of the junction differs, possibly owing to a read error. This chain links TRBV29-1 with TRBJ1-1; D is ambiguous. The CDR3 is made up of 12 amino acids. Germline values: CDR1 SQVTM, CDR2 ANQGSEA. DNA for the CDR3: TGCAACGTTGAGGATCAGAACACTGAAGCTTTCTTT. As protein: CNVEDQNTEAFF.

This clonotype turned up a few times. The V call is TRBV4-3, the J call TRBJ2-3; D remains ambiguous. Germline loops: CDR1 LGHNA, CDR2 YSLEER. V was clipped by 5 bases and J by 1 base, with 13 bases between them. The CDR3 sequence is 15 residues long. In DNA, the CDR3 is TGCGCCAGCAGCTCCTCCCGGGCGGGCACAGATACGCAGTATTTT. This sequence encodes CASSSSRAGTDTQYF.

The chain links TRBV5-1 to TRBJ2-3, with D perhaps matching TRBD2 (6 bases). In germline, CDR1 is SGHRS, CDR2 YFSETQ. This CDR3 contains 17 residues. V shed 3 bases and J shed 0 bases, with 17 bases lying between them. The CDR3 sequence is CASSSIPGASSTDTQYF. For the CDR3, the DNA is TGCGCCAGCAGCTCTATACCGGGAGCTTCTAGCACAGATACGCAGTATTTT.

V is TRBV9 and J is TRBJ2-5; TRBD1 matches 9 bases. In germline, CDR1 is SGDLS, CDR2 YYNGEE. This CDR3 region has 14 residues. V was pared by 0 bases and J by 5 bases, with 2 bases of the junction left unmatched. The CDR3 sequence: CASSVDGTGETQYF. DNA for the CDR3: TGTGCCAGCAGCGTAGACGGGACAGGGGAGACCCAGTACTTC.

The chain recombines TRBV24-1 with TRBJ2-4; 9 bases are shared with TRBD1. The DNA matches TRBJ2-5 better at its end, which makes the J call doubtful. The CDR3 covers 15 residues. CDR1 is KGHDR, CDR2 SFDVKD, per germline. Here the CDR3 DNA reads TGTGCCACCAGTGTCTCCGGGACAGGGAAAGAGACCCAGTACTTC. It yields the protein CATSVSGTGKETQYF.

The chain joins TRBV7-2 to TRBJ2-7; perhaps TRBD2 as D (6 bases). Germline lookup yields CDR1 SGHTA and CDR2 FQGNSA. This CDR3 contains 15 residues. Trimming pared 1 base from V and 3 bases from J, leaving 13 bases between. The CDR3 protein is CASSLGAGSHYEQYF. The CDR3 nucleotides read TGTGCCAGCAGCTTAGGGGCGGGGTCCCACTACGAGCAGTACTTC.

The rearrangement joins TRBV3-1 to TRBJ2-7; tentative D call: TRBD2 (5 bases). CDR1 and CDR2 from the germline V gene are LGHDT and YNNKEL (reference sequence). The CDR3 has 10 amino acids. V lost 3 bases and J lost 10, with 7 bases in between. CDR3 nucleotides: TGTGCCAGCAGCCAGACTACCCAGTACTTC. Protein sequence: CASSQTTQYF.

This clonotype was counted between two and nine times. The CDR3 spells CASSSGTENTGELFF. In DNA form, the CDR3 reads TGTGCCAGCAGTTCTGGGACAGAGAACACCGGGGAGCTGTTTTTT. The V and J genes are TRBV6-5 and TRBJ2-2; 7 nucleotides match TRBD1. CDR3 length equals 15 residues. Looked up from germline, CDR1 is MNHEY and CDR2 is SVGAGI. V was clipped by 4 bases and J by 1 base; unmatched bases: 3.

The rearrangement uses TRBV4-2 and TRBJ1-4, with 7 bases that match TRBD1. CDR3 size: 15 residues. V shed 1 base and J 7 bases; nucleotides not matched to a gene: 6. Germline V gives CDR1 LGHNA, CDR2 YNFKEQ. CDR3 sequence (DNA): TGTGCCAGCAGCCAAGGGGCCGGGACAGTTGAAAAACTGTTTTTT. Encoded protein: CASSQGAGTVEKLFF.

V usage is TRBV6-5 and J usage is TRBJ1-1; D gene uncertain. The CDR3 contains 12 residues. Germline loops: CDR1 MNHEY, CDR2 SVGAGI. The V end was cut by 8 bases, the J end by 5 bases, with 12 bases between. CDR3 loop: CASQGRTTEAFF. In nucleotides, the CDR3 is TGTGCCAGCCAAGGGAGGACGACTGAAGCTTTCTTT.

The chain employs TRBV20-1 and TRBJ1-2; 7 nucleotides line up with TRBD1. Germline CDR1 DFQATT, CDR2 SNEGSKA (reference sequence). After removal of 3 bases from V and 2 bases from J, the junction contained 3 bases not matched to a gene. This CDR3 comprises 13 residues. CDR3 loop: CSASLTGNYGYTF. CDR3 in DNA: TGCAGTGCTAGCTTGACAGGGAACTATGGCTACACCTTC.

On this clonotype itself: A much larger clone lies one base from this, so it may be a read error. J is TRBJ2-3 and V is TRBV28; D is undetermined. This CDR3 contains 12 residues. V was shortened by 6 bases and J by 1 base, with 5 bases between the two germline ends. Germline loops: CDR1 MDHEN, CDR2 SYDVKM. CDR3 sequence: CASRQRTDTQYF. Written as DNA, the CDR3 is TGTGCCAGCAGGCAACGCACAGATACGCAGTATTTT.